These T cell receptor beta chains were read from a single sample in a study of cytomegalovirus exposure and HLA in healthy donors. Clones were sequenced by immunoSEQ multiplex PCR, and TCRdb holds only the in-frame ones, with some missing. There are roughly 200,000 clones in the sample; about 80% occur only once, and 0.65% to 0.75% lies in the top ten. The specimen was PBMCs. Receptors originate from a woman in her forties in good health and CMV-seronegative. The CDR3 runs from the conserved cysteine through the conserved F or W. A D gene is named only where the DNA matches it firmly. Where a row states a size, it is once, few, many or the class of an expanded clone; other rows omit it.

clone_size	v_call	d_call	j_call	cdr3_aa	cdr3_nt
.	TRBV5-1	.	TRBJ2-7	CASSFMGSSYEQYF	TGCGCCAGCAGCTTCATGGGGAGCTCCTACGAGCAGTACTTC
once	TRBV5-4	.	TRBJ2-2	CASSLGAGANTGELFF	TGTGCCAGCAGCTTGGGCGCAGGGGCGAACACCGGGGAGCTGTTTTTT
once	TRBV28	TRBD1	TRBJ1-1	CASSSGGITEAFF	TGTGCCAGCAGTTCAGGGGGTATCACTGAAGCTTTCTTT
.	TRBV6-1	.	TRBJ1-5	CASSLGAGIDQPQHF	TGTGCCAGCAGTCTTGGGGCAGGGATCGATCAGCCCCAGCATTTT
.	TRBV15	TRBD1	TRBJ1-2	CATSRAGTGDNYGYTF	TGTGCCACCAGCAGGGCCGGGACAGGCGATAACTATGGCTACACCTTC
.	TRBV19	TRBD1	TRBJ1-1	CASSTRDRGREAFF	TGTGCCAGTAGTACGCGGGACAGGGGACGTGAAGCTTTCTTT
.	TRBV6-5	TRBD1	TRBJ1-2	CASRRTGEGYTF	TGTGCCAGCAGACGGACAGGTGAAGGCTACACCTTC
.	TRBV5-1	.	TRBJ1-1	CASSLEGGGSTEAFF	TGCGCCAGCAGCTTGGAAGGGGGAGGGAGCACTGAAGCTTTCTTT
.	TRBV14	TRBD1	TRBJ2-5	CASSLTGTGRETLYF	TGTGCCAGCAGCCTGACCGGGACAGGGAGAGAGACCCTGTACTTC
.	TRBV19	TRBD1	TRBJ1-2	CASSPGQGNYGYTF	TGTGCCAGTAGCCCGGGACAGGGGAACTATGGCTACACCTTC
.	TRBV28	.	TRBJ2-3	CASSSAGFADTQYF	TGTGCCAGCAGTTCCGCAGGGTTTGCAGATACGCAGTATTTT
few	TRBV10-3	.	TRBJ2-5	CAISEVGGVQETQYF	TGTGCCATCAGTGAAGTAGGGGGGGTCCAAGAGACCCAGTACTTC
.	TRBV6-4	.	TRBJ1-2	CASSYETAGPYGYTF	TGTGCCAGCAGTTATGAAACGGCGGGGCCATATGGCTACACCTTC
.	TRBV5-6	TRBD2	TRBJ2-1	CASSLTGLAGDEQFF	TGTGCCAGCAGCTTAACGGGACTAGCGGGAGATGAGCAGTTCTTC
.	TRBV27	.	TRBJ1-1	CASTRPGDTEAFF	TGTGCCAGCACACGGCCCGGGGACACTGAAGCTTTCTTT
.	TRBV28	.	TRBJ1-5	CASSPTHRGNQPQHF	TGTGCCAGCAGTCCCACCCACCGGGGCAATCAGCCCCAGCATTTT
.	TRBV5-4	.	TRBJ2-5	CASSLYGESETQYF	TGTGCCAGCAGCTTATACGGGGAGTCGGAGACCCAGTACTTC